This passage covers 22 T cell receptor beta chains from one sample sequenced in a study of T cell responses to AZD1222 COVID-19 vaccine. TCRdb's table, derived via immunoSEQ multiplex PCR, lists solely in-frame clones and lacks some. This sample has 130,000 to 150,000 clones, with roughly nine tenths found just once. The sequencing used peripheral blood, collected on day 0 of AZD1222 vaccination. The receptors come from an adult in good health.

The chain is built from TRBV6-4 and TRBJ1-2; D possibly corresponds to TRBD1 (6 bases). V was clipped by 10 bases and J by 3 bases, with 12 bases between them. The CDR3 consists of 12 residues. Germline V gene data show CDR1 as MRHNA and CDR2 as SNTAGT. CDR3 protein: CATRTADYGYTF. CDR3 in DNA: TGTGCCACCAGGACAGCAGACTATGGCTACACCTTC.

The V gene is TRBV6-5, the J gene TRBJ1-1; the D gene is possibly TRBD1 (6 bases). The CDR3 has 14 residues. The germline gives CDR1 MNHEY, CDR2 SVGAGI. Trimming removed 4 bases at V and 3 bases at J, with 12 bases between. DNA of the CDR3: TGTGCCAGCAGTTTTACACAGGGTGACACTGAAGCTTTCTTT. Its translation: CASSFTQGDTEAFF.

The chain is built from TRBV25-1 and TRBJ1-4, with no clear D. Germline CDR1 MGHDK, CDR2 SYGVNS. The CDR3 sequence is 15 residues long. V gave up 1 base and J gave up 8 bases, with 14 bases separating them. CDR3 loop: CASSESQRQVEKLFF. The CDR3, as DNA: TGTGCCAGCAGTGAATCCCAACGACAAGTCGAAAAACTGTTTTTT.

CDR3 sequence: CASSIGGGDYEQYF. The DNA of the CDR3 is TGTGCCAGTAGTATCGGCGGGGGTGACTACGAGCAGTACTTC. The chain employs TRBV19 and TRBJ2-7, with TRBD2 matching 7 bases. V gave up 3 bases and J gave up 3 bases; unmatched junction bases: 5. The CDR3 covers 14 residues. Germline V lookup: CDR1 LNHDA, CDR2 SQIVND (reference sequence).

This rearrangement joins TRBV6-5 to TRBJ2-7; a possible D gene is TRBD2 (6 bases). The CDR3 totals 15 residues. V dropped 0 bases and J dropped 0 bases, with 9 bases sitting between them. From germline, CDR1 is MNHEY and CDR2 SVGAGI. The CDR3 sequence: CASSYSGLTSYEQYF. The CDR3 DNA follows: TGTGCCAGCAGTTACTCGGGACTGACCTCCTACGAGCAGTACTTC.

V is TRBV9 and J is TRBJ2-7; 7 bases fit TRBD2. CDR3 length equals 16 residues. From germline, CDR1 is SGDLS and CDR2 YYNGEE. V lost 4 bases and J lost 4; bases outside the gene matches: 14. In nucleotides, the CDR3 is TGTGCCAGCAGCCCCCGCGGGGGAGAAGGGGCTTACGAGCAGTACTTC. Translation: CASSPRGGEGAYEQYF.

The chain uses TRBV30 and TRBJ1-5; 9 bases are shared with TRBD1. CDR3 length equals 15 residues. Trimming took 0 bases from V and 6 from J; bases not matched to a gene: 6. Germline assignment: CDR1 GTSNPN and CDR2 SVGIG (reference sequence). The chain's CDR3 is CAWSVWGQGAQPQHF. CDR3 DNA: TGTGCCTGGAGTGTTTGGGGACAGGGCGCTCAGCCCCAGCATTTT. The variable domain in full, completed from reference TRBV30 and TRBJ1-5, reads SQTIHQWPATLVQPVGSPLSLECTVEGTSNPNLYWYRQAAGRGLQLLFYSVGIGQISSEVPQNLSASRPQDRQFILSSKKLLLSDSGFYLCAWSVWGQGAQPQHFGDGTRLSIL.

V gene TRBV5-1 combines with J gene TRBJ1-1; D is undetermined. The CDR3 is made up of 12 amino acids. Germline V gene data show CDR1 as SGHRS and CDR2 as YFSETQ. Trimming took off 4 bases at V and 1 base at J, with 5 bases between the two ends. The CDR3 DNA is TGCGCCAGCAGCGGGCAGAACACTGAAGCTTTCTTT. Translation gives CASSGQNTEAFF. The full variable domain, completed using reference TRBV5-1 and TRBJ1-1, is KAGVTQTPRYLIKTRGQQVTLSCSPISGHRSVSWYQQTPGQGLQFLFEYFSETQRNKGNFPGRFSGRQFSNSRSEMNVSTLELGDSALYLCASSGQNTEAFFGQGTRLTVV.

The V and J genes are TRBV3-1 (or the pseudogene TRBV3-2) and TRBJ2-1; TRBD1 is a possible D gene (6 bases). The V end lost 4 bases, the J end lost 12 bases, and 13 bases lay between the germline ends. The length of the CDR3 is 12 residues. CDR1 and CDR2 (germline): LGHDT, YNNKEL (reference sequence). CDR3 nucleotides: TGTGCCAGCAGCCGGACCCCGACAGGGCAGTTCTTC. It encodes CASSRTPTGQFF.

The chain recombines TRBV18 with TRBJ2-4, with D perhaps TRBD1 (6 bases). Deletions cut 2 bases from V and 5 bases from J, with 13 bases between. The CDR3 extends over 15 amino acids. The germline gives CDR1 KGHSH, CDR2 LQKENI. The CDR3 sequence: CASSPVWGRQNIQYF. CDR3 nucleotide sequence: TGTGCCAGCTCACCAGTTTGGGGGCGCCAAAACATTCAGTACTTC.

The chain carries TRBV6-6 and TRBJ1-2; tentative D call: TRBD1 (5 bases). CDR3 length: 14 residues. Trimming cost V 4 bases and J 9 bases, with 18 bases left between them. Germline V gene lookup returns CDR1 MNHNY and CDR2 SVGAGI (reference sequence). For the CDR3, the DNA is TGTGCCAGCAGTTCTCTGGTGGACATATTGCGCTACACCTTC. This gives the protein CASSSLVDILRYTF.

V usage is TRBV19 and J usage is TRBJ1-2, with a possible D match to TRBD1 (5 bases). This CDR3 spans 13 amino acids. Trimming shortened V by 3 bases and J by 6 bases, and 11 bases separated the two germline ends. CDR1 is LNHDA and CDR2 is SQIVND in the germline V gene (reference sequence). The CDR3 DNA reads TGTGCCAGTAGTATGAGTTGGGGGAATGGCTACACCTTC. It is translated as CASSMSWGNGYTF. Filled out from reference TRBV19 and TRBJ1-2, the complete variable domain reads DGGITQSPKYLFRKEGQNVTLSCEQNLNHDAMYWYRQDPGQGLRLIYYSQIVNDFQKGDIAEGYSVSREKKESFPLTVTSAQKNPTAFYLCASSMSWGNGYTFGSGTRLTVV.

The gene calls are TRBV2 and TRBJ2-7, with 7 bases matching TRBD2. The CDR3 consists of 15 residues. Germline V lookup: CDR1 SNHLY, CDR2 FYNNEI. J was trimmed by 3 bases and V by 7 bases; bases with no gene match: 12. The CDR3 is CASKLAEGVIYEQYF. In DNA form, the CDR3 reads TGTGCCAGCAAGCTAGCGGAAGGGGTGATCTACGAGCAGTACTTC. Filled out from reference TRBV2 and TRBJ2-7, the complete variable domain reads EPEVTQTPSHQVTQMGQEVILRCVPISNHLYFYWYRQILGQKVEFLVSFYNNEISEKSEIFDDQFSVERPDGSNFTLKIRSTKLEDSAMYFCASKLAEGVIYEQYFGPGTRLTVT.

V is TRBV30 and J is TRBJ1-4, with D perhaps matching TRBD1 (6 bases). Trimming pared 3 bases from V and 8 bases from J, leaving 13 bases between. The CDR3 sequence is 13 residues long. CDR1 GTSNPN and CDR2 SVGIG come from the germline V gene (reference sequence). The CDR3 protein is CAWRGQLGEKLFF. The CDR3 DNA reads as TGTGCCTGGAGAGGACAGTTAGGCGAAAAACTGTTTTTT.

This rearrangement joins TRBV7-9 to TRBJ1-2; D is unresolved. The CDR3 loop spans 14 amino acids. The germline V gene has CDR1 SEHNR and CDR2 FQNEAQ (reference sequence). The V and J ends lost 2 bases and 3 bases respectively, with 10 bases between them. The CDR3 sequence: CASSLPRPDYGYTF. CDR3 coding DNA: TGTGCCAGCAGCTTACCCCGGCCTGACTATGGCTACACCTTC. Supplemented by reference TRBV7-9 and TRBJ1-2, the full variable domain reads DTGVSQNPRHKITKRGQNVTFRCDPISEHNRLYWYRQTLGQGPEFLTYFQNEAQLEKSRLLSDRFSAERPKGSFSTLEIQRTEQGDSAMYLCASSLPRPDYGYTFGSGTRLTVV.

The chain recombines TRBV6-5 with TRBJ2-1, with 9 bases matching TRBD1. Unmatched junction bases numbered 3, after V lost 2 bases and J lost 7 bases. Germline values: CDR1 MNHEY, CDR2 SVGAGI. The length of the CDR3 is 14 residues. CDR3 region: CASSYSGQGNEQFF. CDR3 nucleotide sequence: TGTGCCAGCAGTTACAGCGGACAGGGGAATGAGCAGTTCTTC.

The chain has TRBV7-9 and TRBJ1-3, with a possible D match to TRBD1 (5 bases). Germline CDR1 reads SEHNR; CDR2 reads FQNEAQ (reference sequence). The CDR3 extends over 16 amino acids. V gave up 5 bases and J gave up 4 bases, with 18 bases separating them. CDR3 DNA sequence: TGTGCCAGCAGCCCAGCGGGACTGGGGGACGGAAACACCATATATTTT. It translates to CASSPAGLGDGNTIYF.

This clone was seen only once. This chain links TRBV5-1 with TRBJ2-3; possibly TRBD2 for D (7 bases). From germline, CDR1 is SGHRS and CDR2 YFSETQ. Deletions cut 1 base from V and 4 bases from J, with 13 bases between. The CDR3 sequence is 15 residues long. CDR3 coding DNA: TGCGCCAGCAGCTTGTCGGGGGGCATTGCAGATACGCAGTATTTT. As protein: CASSLSGGIADTQYF.

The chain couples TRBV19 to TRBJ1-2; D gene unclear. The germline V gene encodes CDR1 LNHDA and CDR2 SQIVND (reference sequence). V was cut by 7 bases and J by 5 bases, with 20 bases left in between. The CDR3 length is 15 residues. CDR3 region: CASTEQTISGYGYTF. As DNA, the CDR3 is TGTGCCAGTACCGAGCAGACGATTAGCGGATATGGCTACACCTTC.

The CDR3, as DNA: TGTGCCTGTGACCGGGGCTATGGCTACACCTTC. As protein: CACDRGYGYTF. The chain links TRBV30 to TRBJ1-2; D uncertain. The CDR3 has 11 residues. Germline loops: CDR1 GTSNPN, CDR2 SVGIG (reference sequence). V lost 6 bases to trimming and J lost 4 bases, with 9 bases between them. Supplemented by reference TRBV30 and TRBJ1-2, the full variable domain reads SQTIHQWPATLVQPVGSPLSLECTVEGTSNPNLYWYRQAAGRGLQLLFYSVGIGQISSEVPQNLSASRPQDRQFILSSKKLLLSDSGFYLCACDRGYGYTFGSGTRLTVV.

Here the CDR3 DNA reads TGTGCCAGCAGTTACTCGAGTATGAACACTGAAGCTTTCTTT. Protein sequence: CASSYSSMNTEAFF. The rearrangement links TRBV6-6 to TRBJ1-1; D unclear. The CDR3 totals 14 residues. Trimming took 0 bases from V and 0 from J, leaving 5 bases between them. CDR1 MNHNY and CDR2 SVGAGI come from the germline V gene (reference sequence).

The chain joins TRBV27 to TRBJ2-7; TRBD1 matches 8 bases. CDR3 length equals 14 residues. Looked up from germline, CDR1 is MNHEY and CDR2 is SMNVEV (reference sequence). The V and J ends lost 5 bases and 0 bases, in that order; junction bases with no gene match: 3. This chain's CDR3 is CASSPQGGSYEQYF. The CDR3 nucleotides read TGTGCCAGCAGTCCACAGGGGGGCTCCTACGAGCAGTACTTC.